A few counts support the clone carrying this T cell receptor beta chain. Clones were read by immunoSEQ multiplex PCR, and TCRdb kept only the in-frame ones, dropping some. This sample carries under 45,000 clones, approximately 83% of them seen once, and the ten largest clones take roughly 8%. This CDR3 contains 11 residues. Germline assignment: CDR1 SNHLY and CDR2 FYNNEI. Trimming cost V 9 bases and J 7 bases, with 9 bases left between them. The data belong to a study of T cells in localized non-small cell lung cancer. The source was PBMCs, collected before any cancer treatment. The chain joins TRBV2 to TRBJ1-4; TRBD1 might be the D (6 bases). This receptor was identified in a man between 35 and 75 years old with stage II lung adenocarcinoma. The CDR3 here is CASGQSEKLFF. In DNA, the CDR3 is TGTGCCAGTGGACAGTCTGAAAAACTGTTTTTT.